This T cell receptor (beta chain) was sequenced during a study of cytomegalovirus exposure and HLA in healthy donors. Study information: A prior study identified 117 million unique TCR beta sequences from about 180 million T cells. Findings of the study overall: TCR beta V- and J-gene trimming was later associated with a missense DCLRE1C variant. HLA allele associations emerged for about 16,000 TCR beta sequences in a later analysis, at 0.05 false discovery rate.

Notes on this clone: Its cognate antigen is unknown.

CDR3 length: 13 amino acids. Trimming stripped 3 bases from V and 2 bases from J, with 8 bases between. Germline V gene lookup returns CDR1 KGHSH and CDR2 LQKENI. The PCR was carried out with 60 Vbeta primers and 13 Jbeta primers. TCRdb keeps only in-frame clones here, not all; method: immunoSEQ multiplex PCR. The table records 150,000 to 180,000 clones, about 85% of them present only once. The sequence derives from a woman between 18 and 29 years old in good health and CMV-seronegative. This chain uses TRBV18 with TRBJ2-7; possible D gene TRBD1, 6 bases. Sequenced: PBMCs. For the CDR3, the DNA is TGTGCCAGCTCACCCGGGACAACCTACGAGCAGTACTTC. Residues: CASSPGTTYEQYF.